The 10 T cell receptor beta chains in this list originate from one sample, sequenced in a study of T cell responses to AZD1222 COVID-19 vaccine. The data were produced by immunoSEQ multiplex PCR, yet TCRdb's version contains in-frame clones alone and is incomplete. The sample consists of about 100,000 clones, more than 75% of them appearing once. The sample here was peripheral blood, taken on day 0 of AZD1222 vaccination. These receptors were taken from an adult in good health.

As DNA, the CDR3 is TGTGCCAGCAGAGGTTGGGAAAACACCATATATTTT. Its translation: CASRGWENTIYF. The V call is TRBV2, the J call TRBJ1-3; D is unresolved. CDR1 is SNHLY, CDR2 FYNNEI, per germline. V was trimmed by 6 bases and J by 6 bases, leaving 9 bases between them. This CDR3 has 12 amino acids.

With regard to this clone: Other DNA sequences of this sample code for an identical CDR3. This rearrangement joins TRBV4-1 to TRBJ2-7; D is uncertain. The CDR3 consists of 13 residues. V was clipped by 1 base and J by 3 bases, with 7 bases between them. Germline V gene lookup returns CDR1 MGHRA and CDR2 YSYEKL. The CDR3 coding sequence is TGCGCCAGCAGCCAAGGATCGGTCTACGAGCAGTACTTC. It translates to CASSQGSVYEQYF.

This clone has only one observation. The chain joins TRBV19 to TRBJ1-2; TRBD1 is a possible D gene (6 bases). Looked up from germline, CDR1 is LNHDA and CDR2 is SQIVND (reference sequence). The CDR3 is 14 amino acids. Trimming took off 4 bases at V and 4 bases at J, with 13 bases between the two ends. The CDR3 here is CASSKDHRAYGYTF. The CDR3 DNA reads TGTGCCAGTAGTAAGGACCACAGGGCCTATGGCTACACCTTC.

This chain connects TRBV6-2 or TRBV6-3 to TRBJ2-6; D not certain. CDR3 length equals 16 residues. V was clipped by 1 base and J by 1 base, with 8 bases between them. CDR1 is MNHEY and CDR2 is SVGEGT in the germline V gene. The CDR3 nucleotides are TGTGCCAGCAGTTACTTTGGGAATTCTGGGGCCAACGTCCTGACTTTC. Amino acid sequence: CASSYFGNSGANVLTF.

In its sample, this clone was seen once. This rearrangement joins TRBV5-1 to TRBJ1-1; 10 bases are a match to TRBD1. CDR3 length equals 16 residues. Per the germline V gene, CDR1 is SGHRS and CDR2 is YFSETQ. The V segment lost 3 bases and the J segment 6 bases; nucleotides outside the gene matches: 11. CDR3 loop: CASSYGTGVPRAEAFF. CDR3 in DNA: TGCGCCAGCAGCTATGGGACAGGGGTCCCGCGGGCTGAAGCTTTCTTT. The complete variable domain, with remaining parts taken from reference TRBV5-1 and TRBJ1-1, reads KAGVTQTPRYLIKTRGQQVTLSCSPISGHRSVSWYQQTPGQGLQFLFEYFSETQRNKGNFPGRFSGRQFSNSRSEMNVSTLELGDSALYLCASSYGTGVPRAEAFFGQGTRLTVV.

The chain combines TRBV12-3 or TRBV12-4 with TRBJ1-5; TRBD1 is a possible D gene (5 bases). This CDR3 has 12 residues. Between the trimmed V and J ends, which lost 5 bases and 11 bases, there was a span of 13 bases. This chain's CDR3 is CASSRDPLAQHF. The CDR3 DNA sequence: TGTGCCAGCAGTCGGGACCCCCTAGCCCAGCATTTT.

This chain links TRBV6-1 with TRBJ1-2; no reliable D call. V was shortened by 5 bases and J by 5 bases, with 12 bases between the two germline ends. CDR3 length equals 13 residues. From germline, CDR1 is MNHNS and CDR2 SASEGT. The DNA for the CDR3 is TGTGCCAGCAGTCCGACAAACAGATATGGCTACACCTTC. It encodes CASSPTNRYGYTF.

Remarks on this clone: Other DNA sequences within the sample encode an identical CDR3. This rearrangement joins TRBV18 to TRBJ2-5; D is unresolved. The length of the CDR3 is 11 residues. V lost 4 bases and J 1 base, leaving 1 base between the germline ends. Germline V CDR1 and CDR2: KGHSH, LQKENI. CDR3 sequence reads: CASSLQETQYF. CDR3 DNA sequence: TGTGCCAGCTCACTCCAAGAGACCCAGTACTTC.

V usage is TRBV9 and J usage is TRBJ1-2; TRBD1 agrees at 7 bases. This CDR3 has 13 amino acids. V lost 4 bases, J lost 8 bases, and 8 bases stayed unmatched. Germline lookup yields CDR1 SGDLS and CDR2 YYNGEE. CDR3 sequence: CASSWPGGHGYTF. Written as DNA, the CDR3 is TGTGCCAGCAGCTGGCCAGGGGGGCACGGCTACACCTTC.

This clone was seen only once. The rearrangement uses TRBV27 and TRBJ1-1, with a possible D match to TRBD1 (5 bases). V dropped 2 bases and J dropped 6 bases, with 10 bases sitting between them. The CDR3 length is 13 residues. The germline CDR1 and CDR2 sequences are MNHEY and SMNVEV (reference sequence). CDR3 nucleotides: TGTGCCAGCAGTTTAAGACAGTTGGCTGAAGCTTTCTTT. Protein: CASSLRQLAEAFF.